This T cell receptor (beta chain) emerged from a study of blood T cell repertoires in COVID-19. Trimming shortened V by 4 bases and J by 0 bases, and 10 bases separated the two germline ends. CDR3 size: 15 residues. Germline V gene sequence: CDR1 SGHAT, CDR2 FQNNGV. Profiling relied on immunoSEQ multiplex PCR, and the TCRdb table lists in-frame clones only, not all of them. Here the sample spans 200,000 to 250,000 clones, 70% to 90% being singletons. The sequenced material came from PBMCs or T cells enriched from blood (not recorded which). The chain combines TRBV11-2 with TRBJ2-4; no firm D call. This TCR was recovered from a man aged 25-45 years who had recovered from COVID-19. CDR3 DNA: TGTGCCAGCAGCTCGTCGTTACTAGCCAAAAACATTCAGTACTTC. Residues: CASSSSLLAKNIQYF.